This T cell receptor beta chain originates from a study of blood T cell repertoires in COVID-19. Study information: The analysed material was cDNA or gDNA that came from T cells, B-cell-depleted T cells, or PBMCs.

CDR3 length: 14 residues. V dropped 6 bases and J dropped 7; count of bases not matched to a gene: 7. CDR1 and CDR2 from the germline V gene are MDHEN and SYDVKM. Clones were read by immunoSEQ multiplex PCR, and TCRdb kept only the in-frame ones, dropping some. The data contain over 70,000 clones, more than 70% of them singletons. This clonotype was obtained from a man older than 75 with acute or convalescent COVID-19. Sequenced: peripheral blood. The rearrangement uses TRBV28 and TRBJ2-2; 8 bases are a match to TRBD1. This chain's CDR3 is CASRSQGAGGELFF. In DNA form, the CDR3 reads TGTGCCAGCAGGTCTCAGGGGGCCGGCGGGGAGCTGTTTTTT. Filled out from reference TRBV28 and TRBJ2-2, the complete variable domain reads DVKVTQSSRYLVKRTGEKVFLECVQDMDHENMFWYRQDPGLGLRLIYFSYDVKMKEKGDIPEGYSVSREKKERFSLILESASTNQTSMYLCASRSQGAGGELFFGEGSRLTVL.